The source of this TCR beta chain is a study of blood T cell repertoires in COVID-19. At the level of the study: COVID-19 samples, acute and convalescent, were from the United States, Italy and Spain.

In the authors' workflow: Amplification with reference gene primers provided the estimates of nucleated cell counts. Measured with immunoSEQ multiplex PCR; TCRdb has only the in-frame clones, and not every one. D and trimming were read from the DNA, whereas the V and J calls and clone size are those reported in that table. The sample records about 220,000 clones, about 79% being singletons. CDR3 length: 15 amino acids. The germline V gene encodes CDR1 SGHAT and CDR2 FQNNGV. V lost 4 bases to trimming and J lost 1 base, with 10 bases between them. V is TRBV11-2 and J is TRBJ2-2, with a weak D call TRBD2 (6 bases). This sequence originates from a man between 45 and 60 years old with active or convalescent COVID-19. Sequences were obtained from peripheral blood. CDR3 sequence (DNA): TGTGCCAGCAGCTGGCGGCGGGGGAACACCGGGGAGCTGTTTTTT. Its translation is CASSWRRGNTGELFF.